The 29 T cell receptor beta chains below come from one sample, sequenced in a study of T cells in Graves' hyperthyroidism and ophthalmopathy. Amplification yielded TCR beta CDR3 regions, with RNA transcripts as the source. First-round RT-PCR of the TCR CDR3 relied on the HTBI primer set. TCRdb re-analysed the multiplex PCR reads in MiXCR, keeping a single row per CDR3 protein. The profile shows hundreds of thousands of distinct CDR3 sequences, roughly 40% of them singletons. Source material: blood. The source of these receptors is a man aged 18 to 30 with Graves' hyperthyroidism.

This clonotype appeared once. The rearrangement uses TRBV5-4 and TRBJ1-1; D not certain. V lost 3 bases and J lost 0, with 15 bases in between. Germline V gives CDR1 SGHNT, CDR2 YYREEE (reference sequence). The CDR3 is 16 amino acids. The CDR3 spells CASSWQTGVMNTEAFF. The CDR3, as DNA: TGTGCCAGCAGCTGGCAGACCGGGGTTATGAACACTGAAGCTTTCTTT.

This clonotype was counted only a few times. The V and J genes are TRBV12-3 or TRBV12-4 and TRBJ2-5, with D perhaps TRBD1 (6 bases). The ends were cut back, 2 bases at V and 3 bases at J, with 10 bases in the middle. CDR3 length: 14 amino acids. CDR3 residues: CASSLTGLEETQYF. The CDR3 DNA sequence: TGTGCCAGCAGTTTAACAGGGTTGGAAGAGACCCAGTACTTC.

This clonotype was seen only a few times. This chain joins TRBV2 and TRBJ2-2, with a weak D call TRBD2 (5 bases). The CDR3 extends over 16 amino acids. Germline values: CDR1 SNHLY, CDR2 FYNNEI. V was trimmed by 2 bases and J by 5 bases, leaving 15 bases between them. The CDR3 is CASSESKARRTGELFF. CDR3 DNA sequence: TGTGCCAGCAGTGAATCGAAGGCTCGGAGGACCGGGGAGCTGTTTTTT. Combining the CDR3 with reference TRBV2 and TRBJ2-2 gives the whole variable domain EPEVTQTPSHQVTQMGQEVILRCVPISNHLYFYWYRQILGQKVEFLVSFYNNEISEKSEIFDDQFSVERPDGSNFTLKIRSTKLEDSAMYFCASSESKARRTGELFFGEGSRLTVL.

Concerning this clonotype: A read error is possible here, since a much larger clone lies one base away. The rearrangement joins TRBV7-9 to TRBJ1-3, with D possibly being TRBD1 (5 bases). Germline V gene lookup returns CDR1 SEHNR and CDR2 FQNEAQ (reference sequence). This CDR3 has 15 amino acids. CDR3 residues: CAGSLAMGPGNTIYF. CDR3 DNA sequence: TGTGCCGGCAGCTTAGCGATGGGGCCTGGAAACACCATATATTTT.

This clonotype was seen many times. V and J are TRBV12-3 or TRBV12-4 and TRBJ2-7; no reliable D call. Trimming removed 8 bases at V and 4 bases at J, with 21 bases between. The CDR3 is 15 residues long. DNA of the CDR3: TGTGCCAGCGGTCCCACTGGTTTGGGTGGGTACGAGCAGTACTTC. The encoded protein is CASGPTGLGGYEQYF.

This clonotype was counted many times. V is TRBV15 and J is TRBJ1-2; weak D call: TRBD1 (5 bases). Germline loops: CDR1 LNHNV, CDR2 YYDKDF (reference sequence). The germline V and J ends were trimmed by 5 bases and 1 base, with 20 bases remaining between them. The CDR3 loop spans 17 amino acids. The CDR3 protein is CATSFPNSGRLNYGYTF. The DNA for the CDR3 is TGTGCCACCAGCTTTCCAAATTCGGGACGGCTTAACTATGGCTACACCTTC.

The chain joins TRBV12-3 or TRBV12-4 to TRBJ1-1; 8 bases align to TRBD1. V lost 5 bases and J lost 0; bases outside the gene matches: 8. This CDR3 region has 16 residues. The CDR3 sequence: CASSPERTGLNTEAFF. As DNA, the CDR3 is TGTGCCAGCAGTCCGGAGAGGACAGGGCTGAACACTGAAGCTTTCTTT.

Concerning this clonotype itself: This may come from a read error, since a much larger clone is one base off. The rearrangement links TRBV4-1 to TRBJ1-6; no reliable D call. The length of the CDR3 is 11 residues. Germline-derived CDR1 and CDR2 are MGHRA and YSYEKL. Trimming shortened V by 0 bases and J by 15 bases, and 6 bases separated the two germline ends. The CDR3 DNA reads TGCGCCAGCAGCCAAGAACAAGTCCTCCACTTT. This encodes CASSQEQVLHF.

The chain couples TRBV6-1 to TRBJ1-2, with unresolved D. Germline V gene lookup returns CDR1 MNHNS and CDR2 SASEGT. This CDR3 is built from 12 residues. Deletions cut 2 bases from V and 8 bases from J, with 9 bases between. The CDR3 region has the DNA TGTGCCAGCAGTGAAACTCGGGGAGGCTACACCTTC. It specifies CASSETRGGYTF.

This clonotype turned up a few times. This chain links TRBV6-5 with TRBJ1-6; D gene ambiguous. This CDR3 is built from 15 residues. The V gene's germline CDR1 is MNHEY and CDR2 SVGAGI. V lost 2 bases and J 6 bases, leaving 11 bases between the germline ends. In DNA, the CDR3 is TGTGCCAGCAGTTACCAGAGGACCTCTAATTCACCCCTCCACTTT. It specifies CASSYQRTSNSPLHF.

This clonotype was observed a few times. The gene calls are TRBV19 and TRBJ2-6; D gene unclear. CDR3 length: 13 residues. Germline V gives CDR1 LNHDA, CDR2 SQIVND (reference sequence). Trimming shortened V by 3 bases and J by 4 bases, and 4 bases separated the two germline ends. The CDR3 region has the DNA TGTGCCAGTAGTATCGAGGGGGCCAACGTCCTGACTTTC. Protein: CASSIEGANVLTF.

This clonotype was detected a few times. The V call is TRBV6-6, the J call TRBJ1-6, with D unclear. The CDR3 has 16 amino acids. V was pared by 5 bases and J by 10 bases, with 21 bases between. The germline V gene has CDR1 MNHNY and CDR2 SVGAGI (reference sequence). The CDR3 region is CASSTRTSLVGSPLHF. CDR3 in DNA: TGTGCCAGCAGTACTCGGACCTCCCTGGTAGGCTCACCCCTCCACTTT.

This clonotype was picked up a small number of times. The chain couples TRBV5-1 to TRBJ2-7, with D unclear. Trimming cost V 4 bases and J 7 bases, with 12 bases left between them. The CDR3 is 12 residues long. The germline CDR1 and CDR2 sequences are SGHRS and YFSETQ. The CDR3 DNA follows: TGCGCCAGCAGCGCCCAACAGAGGGAGCAGTACTTC. Amino acid sequence: CASSAQQREQYF.

This clonotype has ten or more counts. This chain connects TRBV20-1 to TRBJ1-1, with TRBD1 matching over 8 bases. This CDR3 has 15 amino acids. CDR1 is DFQATT and CDR2 is SNEGSKA in the germline V gene (reference sequence). Unmatched junction bases numbered 6, after V lost 0 bases and J lost 3 bases. The CDR3 region has the DNA TGCAGTGCTAGAGATAGGACAGGGAGCGACACTGAAGCTTTCTTT. Its protein is CSARDRTGSDTEAFF.

This sequence joins TRBV12-3 or TRBV12-4 and TRBJ1-2; D is unresolved. V lost 5 bases and J 8 bases, leaving 12 bases between the germline ends. There are 12 residues in the CDR3. Here the CDR3 DNA reads TGTGCCAGCAGTCCTTTGGGAGGAGGCTACACCTTC. Its translation is CASSPLGGGYTF.

This clonotype was detected many times. The gene calls are TRBV2 and TRBJ1-1, with D unclear. Germline CDR1 is SNHLY and CDR2 is FYNNEI. This CDR3 contains 12 residues. V was trimmed by 7 bases and J by 5 bases, leaving 11 bases between them. The CDR3 loop reads CASIGSGTEAFF. CDR3 nucleotide sequence: TGTGCCAGCATAGGGTCGGGAACTGAAGCTTTCTTT.

Comment on this clonotype: Compared with germline, one end of the junction differs, possibly owing to a read error. The gene calls are TRBV7-8 and TRBJ1-1; 7 positions match TRBD1. This CDR3 has 15 residues. CDR1 SGHVS and CDR2 FQNEAQ come from the germline V gene. The CDR3 nucleotides are TGCGCCAGCAGCGAGGGACAGACATCGAACACTGAAGCTTTCTTT. Residues: CASSEGQTSNTEAFF.

The chain carries TRBV12-5 and TRBJ2-7; D is possibly TRBD2 (5 bases). CDR1 is LGHNT and CDR2 is FRNRAP in the germline V gene. The length of the CDR3 is 13 residues. The CDR3 nucleotides read TGTGCCAACACCCGGGGTGCTAGCTACGAGCAGTACTTC. Its protein product is CANTRGASYEQYF.

This clonotype was seen a handful of times. The chain joins TRBV4-1 to TRBJ1-6; D gene ambiguous. CDR1 is MGHRA and CDR2 is YSYEKL in the germline V gene. The CDR3 consists of 13 residues. V was pared by 0 bases and J by 11 bases, with 8 bases between. CDR3 in DNA: TGCGCCAGCAGCCAAGATCTTGATCCACCCCTCCACTTT. This gives the protein CASSQDLDPPLHF.

This clonotype has more than one count but fewer than ten. The chain carries TRBV4-1 and TRBJ2-7, with TRBD1 as a possible D gene (6 bases). The V end lost 4 bases, the J end lost 3 bases, and 13 bases lay between the germline ends. Germline CDR1 is MGHRA and CDR2 is YSYEKL. CDR3 length equals 14 residues. The DNA of the CDR3 is TGCGCCAGCAGCCCTGAAAAGGACAGCTACGAGCAGTACTTC. Its translation: CASSPEKDSYEQYF.

J is TRBJ2-7 and V is TRBV2, with D hard to call. CDR3 length: 13 amino acids. Germline V gene sequence: CDR1 SNHLY, CDR2 FYNNEI. V was trimmed by 7 bases and J by 5 bases, leaving 15 bases between them. In DNA, the CDR3 is TGTGCCAGCACCCAGACCGGGTTGCACGAGCAGTACTTC. Translating gives CASTQTGLHEQYF.

The V call is TRBV12-3 or TRBV12-4, the J call TRBJ1-1; no definite D call. The V end was cut by 8 bases, the J end by 7 bases, with 14 bases between. The CDR3 is 12 amino acids. DNA of the CDR3: TGTGCCAGCGGAAGAACGGAGGTTGAAGCTTTCTTT. Residues: CASGRTEVEAFF.

This clonotype has only a few counts. The chain uses TRBV20-1 and TRBJ1-4, with D possibly matching TRBD1 (5 bases). The V gene's germline CDR1 is DFQATT and CDR2 SNEGSKA (reference sequence). The length of the CDR3 is 15 residues. V shed 0 bases and J shed 7 bases, with 15 bases lying between them. CDR3 protein: CSARDAGGVGEKLFF. The CDR3 DNA reads TGCAGTGCTAGAGATGCCGGGGGGGTAGGTGAAAAACTGTTTTTT.

V and J are TRBV15 and TRBJ1-5; no firm D call. CDR1 LNHNV and CDR2 YYDKDF come from the germline V gene (reference sequence). Trimming took off 5 bases at V and 2 bases at J, with 13 bases between the two ends. The CDR3 contains 15 residues. The CDR3: CATSPLPGGNQPQHF. The CDR3 DNA sequence: TGTGCCACCAGCCCCCTACCGGGTGGCAATCAGCCCCAGCATTTT. The entire variable domain, with the rest obtained from reference TRBV15 and TRBJ1-5, is as follows: DAMVIQNPRYQVTQFGKPVTLSCSQTLNHNVMYWYQQKSSQAPKLLFHYYDKDFNNEADTPDNFQSRRPNTSFCFLDIRSPGLGDTAMYLCATSPLPGGNQPQHFGDGTRLSIL.

The chain carries TRBV10-2 and TRBJ1-2; tentative D call: TRBD1 (5 bases). CDR1 is WSHSY and CDR2 is SAAADI in the germline V gene. The CDR3 sequence is 14 residues long. The V gene lost 0 bases and the J gene lost 6 bases, with 11 bases spanning the gap. The DNA of the CDR3 is TGCGCCAGCAGTGAGTCGGGCGGGGCGGATGGCTACACCTTC. Residues: CASSESGGADGYTF.

This chain uses TRBV19 with TRBJ1-5; D possibly corresponds to TRBD1 (6 bases). With 7 bases removed from V and 7 bases from J, the gap between germline ends came to 23 bases. Germline CDR1 is LNHDA and CDR2 is SQIVND (reference sequence). The CDR3 length is 16 residues. This CDR3 reads CASTLGKAGGRQPQHF. CDR3 bases: TGTGCCAGTACCCTTGGGAAGGCTGGGGGCAGACAGCCCCAGCATTTT.

There are a few counts of this clonotype. The chain couples TRBV11-1 to TRBJ2-7; D might be TRBD1 (6 bases). Germline CDR1 SGHAT, CDR2 FQDESV (reference sequence). Trimming cost V 5 bases and J 2 bases, with 13 bases left between them. CDR3 length: 14 amino acids. As DNA, the CDR3 is TGTGCCAGCAGCCAAACACAGGGCCCCTACGAGCAGTACTTC. This gives the protein CASSQTQGPYEQYF.

In this sample, this clonotype turned up many times. V gene TRBV2 combines with J gene TRBJ2-5; 7 positions agree with TRBD2. Germline trimming cut 7 bases from V and 2 bases from J; bases unmatched to any gene: 4. The CDR3 extends over 13 amino acids. In germline, CDR1 is SNHLY, CDR2 FYNNEI. This chain's CDR3 is CASKLAEQETQYF. The CDR3 DNA reads as TGTGCCAGCAAGCTAGCGGAACAAGAGACCCAGTACTTC.

At least ten counts were recorded for this clonotype. CDR3 region: CGSADRDNQPQHF. The CDR3 DNA sequence: TGTGGAAGCGCAGACAGGGACAATCAGCCCCAGCATTTT. The chain joins TRBV2 to TRBJ1-5; TRBD1 aligns across 7 bases. Germline lookup yields CDR1 SNHLY and CDR2 FYNNEI. The length of the CDR3 is 13 residues.